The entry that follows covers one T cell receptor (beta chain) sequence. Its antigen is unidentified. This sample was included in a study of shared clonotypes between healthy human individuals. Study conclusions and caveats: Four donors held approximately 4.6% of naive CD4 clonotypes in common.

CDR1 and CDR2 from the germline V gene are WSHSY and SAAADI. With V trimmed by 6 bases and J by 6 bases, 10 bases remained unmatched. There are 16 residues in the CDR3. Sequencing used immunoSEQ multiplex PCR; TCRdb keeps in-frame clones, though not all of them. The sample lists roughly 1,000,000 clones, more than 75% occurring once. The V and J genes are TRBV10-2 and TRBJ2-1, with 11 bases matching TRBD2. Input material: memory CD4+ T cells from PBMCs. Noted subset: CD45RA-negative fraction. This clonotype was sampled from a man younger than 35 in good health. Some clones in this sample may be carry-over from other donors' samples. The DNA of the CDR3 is TGCGCCAGCAGGTCCGGGACTAGCGGATACAGCAATGAGCAGTTCTTC. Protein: CASRSGTSGYSNEQFF.